This T cell receptor (beta chain) originates from a study of cytomegalovirus exposure and HLA in healthy donors (dated by TCRdb to the late 2010s). General notes on the study: According to a later analysis, one platform produced both the 110 or so validation repertoires and the 670 or so repertoires of the first cohort. The study aimed to test whether cataloging public T cell receptors could reveal signatures of past pathogen exposure. High-throughput TCR immunosequencing, statistical association of individual TCRs with disease status, and machine learning were combined to predict cytomegalovirus infection status. In addition to the first cohort of hundreds of subjects, a separate validation cohort of 100 to 150 different subjects was used.

Overall study outcomes, separate from this receptor: In a later analysis, TCRs clustered in the first cohort were found to also tend to co-occur in the roughly 130 validation repertoires, with about 94% of cluster scores above 0. Three of the identified cytomegalovirus-associated TCR beta chains were confirmed in vitro to be specific for cytomegalovirus antigens. While some public TCRs were present in many individuals, most TCR sequences turned up only very rarely across donors. According to the authors, the approach could potentially be generalized to other disease states and immunological phenotypes. The classifier was reported to diagnose cytomegalovirus status with high specificity and sensitivity in both the original cohort and the validation cohort. The study listed 164 TCR beta chains as associated with cytomegalovirus. All 120 or so repertoires were used to score co-occurrence in the validation cohort in a later analysis, because that analysis had no HLA typing for the cohort.

Libraries were built with the immunoSEQ multiplex PCR assay. Regarding the original processing steps: A statistical classification framework was developed to diagnose cytomegalovirus status using the catalog of TCR beta chain sequences. TCRdb's version of the immuneACCESS table is confined to in-frame rearrangements and falls short of the full clone set. An unresolved V gene accounts for under half of the shortfall where checked; the remainder is of unknown origin. The D gene and trimming were derived from the DNA, and the V and J assignments and clone size from that table. The sample table lists about 190,000 clones, about four fifths of them with a count of one. The top ten hold approximately 7% of the sample. About this clone itself: Its antigen target is currently unknown. No clone much larger than this one lies a single base away; base qualities are absent.

The CDR3 goes from the cysteine to the phenylalanine over 13 residues. Left in the record is the CDR3 DNA by itself, 39 bases read in frame from the first base. V sheds 2 bases and J sheds 2 bases, leaving 7 bases between their ends. CDR1 and CDR2 (SGHRS, YFSETQ) derive from the germline V gene. The donors belonged to the validation cohort of 90 to 150 subjects, which was separate from the approximately 700-subject first cohort. The sequenced sample was PBMCs. This sequence was found in a young man in good health and CMV-seropositive. The V gene is TRBV5-1 and the J gene is TRBJ1-1; the best D guess is TRBD1, with 6 bases matching. The DNA sequence follows: TGCGCCAGCAGCTTACAGGGCAACACTGAAGCTTTCTTT. Its amino acids are CASSLQGNTEAFF.